These 22 T cell receptor beta chains share one sample of origin, sequenced in a study of blood T cell repertoires in COVID-19. Sequencing used immunoSEQ multiplex PCR; TCRdb keeps in-frame clones, though not all of them. This table holds 300,000 to 350,000 clones, roughly 90% found once. Sequencing was performed on peripheral blood. The receptors derive from a man aged 18 to 30 with active or convalescent COVID-19.

This chain links TRBV19 with TRBJ1-5, with 7 bases aligning to TRBD1. Losses at the gene ends were 5 bases for V and 4 bases for J; bases not matched to a gene: 5. The CDR3 contains 14 residues. The germline gives CDR1 LNHDA, CDR2 SQIVND (reference sequence). The CDR3 DNA reads TGTGCCAGTAGTCCAGACAGGGAAAATCAGCCCCAGCATTTT. It is translated as CASSPDRENQPQHF.

The V call is TRBV6-5, the J call TRBJ1-6, with D hard to call. V lost 0 bases, J lost 8 bases, and 11 bases lay in between. In germline, CDR1 is MNHEY, CDR2 SVGAGI. The CDR3 spans 15 residues. CDR3: CASSYSWQMDSPLHF. The CDR3 DNA is TGTGCCAGCAGTTACTCTTGGCAGATGGATTCACCCCTCCACTTT.

The chain carries TRBV9 and TRBJ2-2, with D possibly TRBD2 on 5 matching bases. CDR3 length: 14 residues. V lost 0 bases and J lost 7, with 10 bases in between. Germline V gives CDR1 SGDLS, CDR2 YYNGEE. CDR3 amino acids: CASSVGGGLGELFF. As DNA, the CDR3 is TGTGCCAGCAGCGTAGGTGGAGGCCTCGGGGAGCTGTTTTTT.

The genes are TRBV18 and TRBJ1-2; TRBD1 matches 9 bases. Germline trimming cut 3 bases from V and 4 bases from J; bases unmatched to any gene: 3. This CDR3 is built from 14 residues. CDR1 is KGHSH, CDR2 LQKENI, per germline. CDR3 sequence: CASSPVGQGYGYTF. The CDR3 nucleotides are TGTGCCAGCTCACCGGTGGGACAGGGCTATGGCTACACCTTC.

This rearrangement joins TRBV3-1 (or the pseudogene TRBV3-2) to TRBJ2-3, with no clear D. V gave up 3 bases and J gave up 5 bases, with 9 bases separating them. Germline V gene sequence: CDR1 LGHDT, CDR2 YNNKEL (reference sequence). The CDR3 runs 13 residues. CDR3 in amino acids: CASSHEIRDTQYF. CDR3 bases: TGTGCCAGCAGCCATGAGATTAGAGATACGCAGTATTTT.

The chain combines TRBV19 with TRBJ1-1; 8 positions match TRBD1. This CDR3 has 15 residues. Germline lookup yields CDR1 LNHDA and CDR2 SQIVND (reference sequence). V lost 6 bases to trimming and J lost 6 bases; unmatched junction nucleotides: 12. The CDR3 coding sequence is TGTGCCAGTAGCCCTGGGACAGGCAGATTCTCTGAAGCTTTCTTT. Residues: CASSPGTGRFSEAFF.

J is TRBJ2-7 and V is TRBV7-8; D ambiguous. V lost 3 bases to trimming and J lost 0 bases, with 6 bases between them. Germline assignment: CDR1 SGHVS and CDR2 FQNEAQ. The CDR3 is 13 residues long. CDR3 sequence reads: CASSFPGSYEQYF. The DNA for the CDR3 is TGTGCCAGCAGCTTTCCGGGCTCCTACGAGCAGTACTTC.

This rearrangement joins TRBV11-2 to TRBJ2-4, with D unresolved. The CDR3 is 15 residues long. Germline CDR1 and CDR2: SGHAT and FQNNGV. The ends were cut back, 5 bases at V and 0 bases at J, with 11 bases in the middle. The CDR3 spells CASSRNWLAKNIQYF. In DNA, the CDR3 is TGTGCCAGCAGCCGAAACTGGTTAGCCAAAAACATTCAGTACTTC.

V usage is TRBV7-8 and J usage is TRBJ1-2; D possibly corresponds to TRBD1 (6 bases). Between the trimmed V and J ends, which lost 1 base and 3 bases, there was a span of 6 bases. There are 13 residues in the CDR3. CDR1 is SGHVS and CDR2 is FQNEAQ in the germline V gene. The CDR3 DNA follows: TGTGCCAGCAGCTTAGACAGGGACTATGGCTACACCTTC. This sequence encodes CASSLDRDYGYTF.

V gene TRBV15 combines with J gene TRBJ2-7, with 12 bases lining up with TRBD2. The CDR3 is 17 residues long. J gave up 0 bases and V 3 bases, and 6 bases lay outside the gene matches. Per the germline V gene, CDR1 is LNHNV and CDR2 is YYDKDF (reference sequence). CDR3 coding DNA: TGTGCCACCAGCAGTCTAGCGGGAGGGCCCTCCTCCTACGAGCAGTACTTC. This translates into CATSSLAGGPSSYEQYF.

The V gene is TRBV5-6, the J gene TRBJ2-1; 7 nucleotides align to TRBD1. CDR3 length: 16 amino acids. Germline assignment: CDR1 SGHDT and CDR2 YYEEEE. The V segment lost 3 bases and the J segment 0 bases; nucleotides outside the gene matches: 6. In nucleotides, the CDR3 is TGTGCCAGCAGCTCCTGGGACAGAAGCTCCTACAATGAGCAGTTCTTC. Translating it yields CASSSWDRSSYNEQFF.

The chain recombines TRBV27 with TRBJ1-1, with TRBD1 as a possible D gene (6 bases). This CDR3 is built from 14 residues. From germline, CDR1 is MNHEY and CDR2 SMNVEV (reference sequence). Trimming shortened V by 10 bases and J by 1 base, and 16 bases separated the two germline ends. CDR3: CATSKGQSNTEAFF. CDR3 nucleotide sequence: TGTGCCACCTCGAAAGGACAGTCGAACACTGAAGCTTTCTTT.

This sequence joins TRBV6-2 or TRBV6-3 and TRBJ2-7; 7 nucleotides line up with TRBD1. V lost 5 bases, J lost 1 base, and 8 bases stayed unmatched. Germline loops: CDR1 MNHEY, CDR2 SVGEGT. The CDR3 has 15 amino acids. The DNA of the CDR3 is TGTGCCAGCAGTCACACAGGGGTCGGGTCCTACGAGCAGTACTTC. Its translation: CASSHTGVGSYEQYF.

The genes are TRBV4-3 and TRBJ2-7; a possible D gene is TRBD1 (5 bases). Germline V gene sequence: CDR1 LGHNA, CDR2 YSLEER. CDR3 size: 16 residues. Between the trimmed V and J ends, which lost 4 bases and 3 bases, there was a span of 19 bases. The CDR3 loop reads CASSPGRQTQYYEQYF. CDR3 DNA: TGCGCCAGCAGCCCTGGAAGACAGACACAATACTACGAGCAGTACTTC.

This clone occurred many times. V and J are TRBV7-8 and TRBJ1-5, with TRBD1 matching over 7 bases. CDR1 is SGHVS and CDR2 is FQNEAQ in the germline V gene. J lost 6 bases, V lost 2 bases, and 4 bases had no gene match. The CDR3 has 14 amino acids. CDR3 sequence (DNA): TGTGCCAGCAGCTTAAATCCAGGGGGTCAGCCCCAGCATTTT. Translating it yields CASSLNPGGQPQHF. Together with reference TRBV7-8 and TRBJ1-5, the CDR3 gives the full variable domain: GAGVSQSPRYKVAKRGQDVALRCDPISGHVSLFWYQQALGQGPEFLTYFQNEAQLDKSGLPSDRFFAERPEGSVSTLKIQRTQQEDSAVYLCASSLNPGGQPQHFGDGTRLSIL.

The chain uses TRBV7-2 and TRBJ2-4, with D possibly TRBD2 on 6 matching bases. The CDR3 contains 16 residues. Germline lookup yields CDR1 SGHTA and CDR2 FQGNSA. The V and J ends lost 1 base and 1 base respectively, with 11 bases between them. The CDR3 bases are TGTGCCAGCAGCTTAGTGGGCGGGGTGGCCAAAAACATTCAGTACTTC. As protein: CASSLVGGVAKNIQYF.

A word on this clone: The sample has other DNA sequences that encode this CDR3 too. The chain joins TRBV11-3 to TRBJ2-5; a weak D match, TRBD2 (5 bases). The CDR3 contains 12 residues. CDR1 is SGHNT and CDR2 is YENEEA in the germline V gene. The V and J ends lost 9 bases and 2 bases respectively, with 10 bases between them. The CDR3 nucleotides read TGTGCCAGTGCGGACTCACAAGAGACCCAGTACTTC. The encoded protein is CASADSQETQYF.

V usage is TRBV28 and J usage is TRBJ2-2; TRBD2 matches 11 bases. The CDR3 is 14 amino acids. Germline assignment: CDR1 MDHEN and CDR2 SYDVKM. V lost 7 bases, J lost 4 bases, and 2 bases stayed unmatched. CDR3 nucleotides: TGTGCCAGCACTAGCGGGAGGCTCACCGGGGAGCTGTTTTTT. This encodes CASTSGRLTGELFF.

The rearrangement links TRBV6-5 to TRBJ1-2; D ambiguous. CDR3 length: 15 residues. CDR1 and CDR2 from the germline V gene are MNHEY and SVGAGI. The V end lost 2 bases, the J end lost 4 bases, and 14 bases lay between the germline ends. The CDR3 DNA follows: TGTGCCAGCAGTTACGAGGCGTCCGGGGTCTATGGCTACACCTTC. This encodes CASSYEASGVYGYTF.

The J gene is TRBJ1-1, the V gene TRBV7-9; 9 nucleotides match TRBD1. J was trimmed by 6 bases and V by 5 bases; bases with no gene match: 7. Germline V lookup: CDR1 SEHNR, CDR2 FQNEAQ (reference sequence). The CDR3 sequence is 14 residues long. The CDR3 coding sequence is TGTGCCAGCAGCAACCGGGACAGGGCTTCTGAAGCTTTCTTT. Protein sequence: CASSNRDRASEAFF.

The chain has TRBV6-2 or TRBV6-3 and TRBJ2-2; the match to TRBD2 covers 9 bases. The CDR3 is 21 residues long. After removal of 5 bases from V and 0 bases from J, the junction contained 19 bases not matched to a gene. The germline gives CDR1 MNHEY, CDR2 SVGEGT. The CDR3 loop reads CASSTPVRGLAYGANTGELFF. CDR3 nucleotide sequence: TGTGCCAGCAGTACACCCGTCCGGGGACTAGCATACGGGGCGAACACCGGGGAGCTGTTTTTT.

As concerns this clone: Within the sample, other DNA sequences also encode this same CDR3. The chain links TRBV9 to TRBJ2-3; D ambiguous. CDR1 is SGDLS and CDR2 is YYNGEE in the germline V gene. Deletions cut 0 bases from V and 0 bases from J, with 8 bases between. The CDR3 has 15 amino acids. CDR3 residues: CASSVGVASTDTQYF. Written as DNA, the CDR3 is TGTGCCAGCAGCGTAGGAGTAGCTAGCACAGATACGCAGTATTTT.